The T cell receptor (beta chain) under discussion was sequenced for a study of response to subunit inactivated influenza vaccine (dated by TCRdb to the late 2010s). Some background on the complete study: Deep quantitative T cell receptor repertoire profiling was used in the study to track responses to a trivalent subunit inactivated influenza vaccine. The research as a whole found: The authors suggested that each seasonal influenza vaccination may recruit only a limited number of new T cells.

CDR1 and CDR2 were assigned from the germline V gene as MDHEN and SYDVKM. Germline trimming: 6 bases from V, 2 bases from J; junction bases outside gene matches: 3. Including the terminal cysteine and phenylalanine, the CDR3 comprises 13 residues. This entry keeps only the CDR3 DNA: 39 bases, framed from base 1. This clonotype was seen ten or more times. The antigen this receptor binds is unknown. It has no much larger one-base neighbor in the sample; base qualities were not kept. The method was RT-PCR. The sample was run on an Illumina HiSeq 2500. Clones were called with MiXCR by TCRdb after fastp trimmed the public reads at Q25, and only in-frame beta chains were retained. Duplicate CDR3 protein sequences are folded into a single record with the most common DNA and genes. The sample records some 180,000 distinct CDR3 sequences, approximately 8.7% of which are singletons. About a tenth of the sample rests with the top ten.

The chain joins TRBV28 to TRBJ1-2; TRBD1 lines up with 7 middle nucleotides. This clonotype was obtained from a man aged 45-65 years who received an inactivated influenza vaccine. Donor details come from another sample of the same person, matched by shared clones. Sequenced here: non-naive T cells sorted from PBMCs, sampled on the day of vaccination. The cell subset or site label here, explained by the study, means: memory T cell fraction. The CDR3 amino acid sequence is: CASRSGQNYGYTF. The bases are TGTGCCAGCAGGTCGGGACAGAACTATGGCTACACCTTC.